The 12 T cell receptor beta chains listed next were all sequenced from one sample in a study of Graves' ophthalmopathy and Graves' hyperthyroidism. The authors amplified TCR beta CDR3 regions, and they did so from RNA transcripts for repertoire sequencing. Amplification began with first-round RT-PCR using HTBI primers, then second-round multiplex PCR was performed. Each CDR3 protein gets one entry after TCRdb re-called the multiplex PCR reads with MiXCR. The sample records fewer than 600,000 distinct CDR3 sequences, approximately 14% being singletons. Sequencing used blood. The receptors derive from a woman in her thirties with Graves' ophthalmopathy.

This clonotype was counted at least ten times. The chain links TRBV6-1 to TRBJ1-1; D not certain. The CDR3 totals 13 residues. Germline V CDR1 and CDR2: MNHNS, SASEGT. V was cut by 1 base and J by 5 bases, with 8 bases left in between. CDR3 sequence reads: CASSEGYRTEAFF. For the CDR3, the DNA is TGTGCCAGCAGTGAAGGGTATCGGACTGAAGCTTTCTTT.

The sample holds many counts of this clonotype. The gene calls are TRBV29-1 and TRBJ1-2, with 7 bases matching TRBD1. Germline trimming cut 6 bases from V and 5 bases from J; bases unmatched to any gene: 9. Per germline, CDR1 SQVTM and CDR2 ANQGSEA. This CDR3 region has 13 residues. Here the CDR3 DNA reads TGCAGCGTCGTCCGACAGGGAGGGTATGGCTACACCTTC. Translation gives CSVVRQGGYGYTF.

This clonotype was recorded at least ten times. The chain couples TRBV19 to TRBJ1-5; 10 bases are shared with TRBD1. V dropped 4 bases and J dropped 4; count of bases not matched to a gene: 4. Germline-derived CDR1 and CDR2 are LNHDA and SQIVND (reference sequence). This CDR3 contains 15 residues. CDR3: CASSKPGQGNQPQHF. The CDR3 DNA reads TGTGCCAGTAGTAAACCGGGACAGGGGAATCAGCCCCAGCATTTT.

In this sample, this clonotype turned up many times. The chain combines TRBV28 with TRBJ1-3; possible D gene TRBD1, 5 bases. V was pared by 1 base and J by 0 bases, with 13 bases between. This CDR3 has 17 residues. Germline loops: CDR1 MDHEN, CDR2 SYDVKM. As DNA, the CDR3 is TGTGCCAGCAGTTTATTATCGGGGCCCCCCTCTGGAAACACCATATATTTT. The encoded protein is CASSLLSGPPSGNTIYF. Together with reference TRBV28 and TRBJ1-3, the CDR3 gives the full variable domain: DVKVTQSSRYLVKRTGEKVFLECVQDMDHENMFWYRQDPGLGLRLIYFSYDVKMKEKGDIPEGYSVSREKKERFSLILESASTNQTSMYLCASSLLSGPPSGNTIYFGEGSWLTVV.

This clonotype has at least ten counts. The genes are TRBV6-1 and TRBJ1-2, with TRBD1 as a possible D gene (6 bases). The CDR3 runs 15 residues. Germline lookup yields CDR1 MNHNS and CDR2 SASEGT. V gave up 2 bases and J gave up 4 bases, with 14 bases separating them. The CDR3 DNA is TGTGCCAGCAGTGAAAAAGGGGGAGGCAGCTATGGCTACACCTTC. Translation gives CASSEKGGGSYGYTF.

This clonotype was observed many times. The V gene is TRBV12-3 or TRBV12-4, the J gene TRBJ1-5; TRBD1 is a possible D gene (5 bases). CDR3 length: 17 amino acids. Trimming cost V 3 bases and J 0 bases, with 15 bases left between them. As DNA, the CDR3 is TGTGCCAGCAGTTTGCAGCAGGGCGGGCGTAGCAATCAGCCCCAGCATTTT. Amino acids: CASSLQQGGRSNQPQHF.

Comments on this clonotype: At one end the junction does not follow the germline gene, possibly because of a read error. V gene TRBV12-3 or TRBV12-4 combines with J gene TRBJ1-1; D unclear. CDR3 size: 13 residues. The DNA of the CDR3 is TGTGCCAACAGTTTCGGCAGTGGCACTGAAGCTTTCTTT. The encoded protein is CANSFGSGTEAFF.

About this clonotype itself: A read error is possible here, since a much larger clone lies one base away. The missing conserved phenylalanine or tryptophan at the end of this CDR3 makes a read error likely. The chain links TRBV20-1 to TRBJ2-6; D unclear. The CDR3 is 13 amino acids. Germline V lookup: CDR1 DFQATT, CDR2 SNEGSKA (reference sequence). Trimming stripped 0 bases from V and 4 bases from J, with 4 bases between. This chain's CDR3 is CSARDTGANVLTY. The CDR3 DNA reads TGCAGTGCTAGAGATACAGGGGCCAACGTCCTGACTTAC.

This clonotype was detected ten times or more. The CDR3 region is CSVEGAARSETQYF. Here the CDR3 DNA reads TGCAGCGTTGAAGGGGCGGCTAGAAGTGAGACCCAGTACTTC. This rearrangement joins TRBV29-1 to TRBJ2-5; no reliable D call. The V end lost 1 base, the J end lost 5 bases, and 14 bases lay between the germline ends. The CDR3 has 14 residues. Germline V gene lookup returns CDR1 SQVTM and CDR2 ANQGSEA. Full variable domain (remainder filled in from reference TRBV29-1 and TRBJ2-5): SAVISQKPSRDICQRGTSLTIQCQVDSQVTMMFWYRQQPGQSLTLIATANQGSEATYESGFVIDKFPISRPNLTFSTLTVSNMSPEDSSIYLCSVEGAARSETQYFGPGTRLLVL.

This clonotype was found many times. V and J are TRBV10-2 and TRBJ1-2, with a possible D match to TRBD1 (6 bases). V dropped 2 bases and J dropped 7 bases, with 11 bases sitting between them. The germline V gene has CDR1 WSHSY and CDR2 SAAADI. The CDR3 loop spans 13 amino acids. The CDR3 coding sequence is TGCGCCAGCAGTGAGGACAGGTACTCTGGCTACACCTTC. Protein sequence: CASSEDRYSGYTF.

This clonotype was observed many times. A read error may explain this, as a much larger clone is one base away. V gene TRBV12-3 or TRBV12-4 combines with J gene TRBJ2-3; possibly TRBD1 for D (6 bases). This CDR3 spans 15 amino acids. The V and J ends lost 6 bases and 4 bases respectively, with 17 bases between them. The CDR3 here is CASSHRDTKPDTQYF. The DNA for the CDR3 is TGTGCCAGCAGCCACCGGGACACAAAACCAGATACGCAGTATTTT.

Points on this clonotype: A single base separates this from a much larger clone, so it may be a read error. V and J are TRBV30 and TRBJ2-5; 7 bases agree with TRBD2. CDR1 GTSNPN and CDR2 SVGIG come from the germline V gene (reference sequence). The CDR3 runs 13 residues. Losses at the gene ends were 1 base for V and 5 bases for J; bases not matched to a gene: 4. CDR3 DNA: TGTGCCTGGAGTGGGACTAGGTCGGAGACCCAGTACTTC. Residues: CAWSGTRSETQYF.